This record looks at one T cell receptor beta chain sequence and its context. TCR beta CDR3 regions were amplified from RNA transcripts. TCR CDR3 regions were first amplified by RT-PCR with HTBI primers. MiXCR, applied by TCRdb to the multiplex PCR reads, yields one record per CDR3 protein. Of roughly 300,000 distinct CDR3 sequences in the sample, approximately 26% are singletons; the top ten hold more than 25%. Germline V gene data show CDR1 as LGHDT and CDR2 as YNNKEL (reference sequence). V was pared by 0 bases and J by 7 bases, with 7 bases between. The CDR3 sequence is 12 residues long. The data derive from a study of T cells in Graves' hyperthyroidism and ophthalmopathy.

The receptor was derived from a man in his forties with Graves' hyperthyroidism that later progressed to Graves' ophthalmopathy. The rearrangement links TRBV3-1 to TRBJ2-7; D is possibly TRBD1 (5 bases). The sequencing input was blood. As DNA, the CDR3 is TGTGCCAGCAGCCAAGAAAAGGGGGAGCAGTACTTC. Amino acid sequence: CASSQEKGEQYF.